This T cell receptor (beta chain) is drawn from a study of cytomegalovirus exposure and HLA in healthy donors. Trimming took off 4 bases at V and 6 bases at J, with 14 bases between the two ends. CDR1 is SGHRS and CDR2 is YFSETQ in the germline V gene. This CDR3 is 14 amino acids long. The PCR used 60 Vbeta and 13 Jbeta primers. The table came from immunoSEQ multiplex PCR; TCRdb's copy has only in-frame clones and leaves some out. The sample comprises about 150,000 clones, approximately 80% of which are singletons, and around 3.2% rests with the top ten. The clonotype originates from a man aged 40-55 years in good health and CMV-seronegative. Sequencing was performed on PBMCs. The chain carries TRBV5-1 and TRBJ2-1; possible D gene TRBD2, 6 bases. The CDR3 DNA reads TGCGCCAGCAGCCTGGTTGGAGGGACCAATGAGCAGTTCTTC. Encoded protein: CASSLVGGTNEQFF.